Shown below are 18 T cell receptor beta chains from a single sample sequenced in a study of blood T cells in healthy people across ages. PCR was performed a second time for about 7 to 12 cycles using a sample-barcoded 5' primer and a J-beta primer mix. TCRdb reanalysed the 5' RACE reads using MiXCR and keeps one entry per CDR3 protein. The sample yields roughly 500,000 distinct CDR3 sequences, 24% seen once. Separately, the same data were catalogued under a study of T cells of mothers and their children.

The material sequenced was blood. These receptors all come from a boy aged 10-17 years in good health.

The CDR3 sequence is CSTHGQGQGNYGYTF. CDR3 bases: TGCAGCACTCATGGACAGGGTCAGGGAAACTATGGCTACACCTTC. The rearrangement links TRBV29-1 to TRBJ1-2, with 8 nucleotides matching TRBD1. Trimming took 8 bases from V and 2 from J; bases not matched to a gene: 13. The CDR3 contains 15 residues. Per the germline V gene, CDR1 is SQVTM and CDR2 is ANQGSEA.

This clonotype was observed a handful of times. V usage is TRBV3-1 and J usage is TRBJ1-2, with no clear D. In germline, CDR1 is LGHDT, CDR2 YNNKEL (reference sequence). The CDR3 is 13 amino acids. V lost 2 bases to trimming and J lost 3 bases, with 7 bases between them. CDR3 coding DNA: TGTGCCAGCAGCCAATTGGCGGACTATGGCTACACCTTC. Translated: CASSQLADYGYTF.

This clonotype was seen more than once but under ten times. The chain couples TRBV20-1 to TRBJ2-3; TRBD2 might be the D (6 bases). Trimming shortened V by 3 bases and J by 6 bases, and 16 bases separated the two germline ends. Germline V gives CDR1 DFQATT, CDR2 SNEGSKA (reference sequence). This CDR3 is 14 amino acids long. The CDR3 sequence: CSASSPTSRDTQYF. The CDR3 DNA reads TGCAGTGCTAGTAGTCCGACTAGTCGGGATACGCAGTATTTT.

A few counts support this clonotype. The CDR3 nucleotides read TGTGCCAGCAGTTTGGCCAGCCTATACGAGCAGTACTTC. Residues: CASSLASLYEQYF. The chain combines TRBV28 with TRBJ2-7; unclear D gene. Germline V gene sequence: CDR1 MDHEN, CDR2 SYDVKM. Trimming stripped 3 bases from V and 4 bases from J, with 10 bases between. The CDR3 consists of 13 residues.

The gene calls are TRBV6-2 or TRBV6-3 and TRBJ2-1; tentative D call: TRBD1 (8 bases). The CDR3 totals 16 residues. V was clipped by 0 bases and J by 8 bases, with 17 bases between them. CDR1 and CDR2 from the germline V gene are MNHEY and SVGEGT. The DNA of the CDR3 is TGTGCCAGCAGTTACTCAACAGGGGGAGGGGGCTATGAGCAGTTCTTC. Protein sequence: CASSYSTGGGGYEQFF.

This clonotype has ten or more counts. This chain connects TRBV7-9 to TRBJ2-6, with unresolved D. The germline gives CDR1 SEHNR, CDR2 FQNEAQ (reference sequence). The length of the CDR3 is 15 residues. V was clipped by 3 bases and J by 1 base, with 7 bases between them. In DNA form, the CDR3 reads TGTGCCAGCAGCTTGAGTAGGTCTGGGGCCAACGTCCTGACTTTC. Its translation: CASSLSRSGANVLTF.

This clonotype was seen a handful of times. The chain joins TRBV7-8 to TRBJ2-1; D is unresolved. Germline V gene sequence: CDR1 SGHVS, CDR2 FQNEAQ. V lost 0 bases, J lost 6 bases, and 6 bases lay in between. The CDR3 is made up of 13 amino acids. CDR3 in DNA: TGTGCCAGCAGCTTAGCCCTGGGCAATGAGCAGTTCTTC. Amino acid sequence: CASSLALGNEQFF.

This clonotype has just a few counts. The V call is TRBV21-1, the J call TRBJ1-2. TRBV21-1 is noted as a pseudogene. This CDR3 is built from 12 residues. CDR3 residues: CASSKDSDGYTF. The CDR3 region has the DNA TGTGCCAGCAGCAAAGACAGCGATGGCTACACCTTC.

Notes on this clonotype: The CDR3 end shows no conserved phenylalanine or tryptophan, and so a read error is likely. The chain couples TRBV6-5 to TRBJ2-5; a possible D gene is TRBD1 (6 bases). The CDR3 contains 17 residues. Trimming pared 2 bases from V and 2 bases from J, leaving 18 bases between. Per the germline V gene, CDR1 is MNHEY and CDR2 is SVGAGI. DNA for the CDR3: TGTGCCAGCAGTTACCGGGGCAACACAGGGTATCAAGAGACCCAGTACATC. It is translated as CASSYRGNTGYQETQYI.

The chain combines TRBV28 with TRBJ2-5, with 11 bases aligning to TRBD1. V shed 2 bases, J shed 11 bases, and the junction held 10 bases outside the gene matches. The CDR3 spans 15 residues. Germline-derived CDR1 and CDR2 are MDHEN and SYDVKM. CDR3 sequence (DNA): TGTGCCAGCAGTTTAAGTGGGACAGGGGGAAGAGGGCAGTACTTC. It codes for CASSLSGTGGRGQYF.

The chain combines TRBV20-1 with TRBJ2-4; tentatively, D is TRBD2 (6 bases). The CDR3 extends over 10 amino acids. Trimming removed 8 bases at V and 6 bases at J, with 8 bases between. Germline-derived CDR1 and CDR2 are DFQATT and SNEGSKA (reference sequence). The CDR3 reads CSFGRNIQYF. DNA for the CDR3: TGCAGTTTCGGGAGAAACATTCAGTACTTC.

This clonotype was seen more than once but under ten times. V is TRBV20-1 and J is TRBJ2-1, with 9 bases that match TRBD1. CDR3 length: 15 residues. V trimming: 5 bases; J trimming: 6 bases; junction bases outside the gene matches: 11. Germline V lookup: CDR1 DFQATT, CDR2 SNEGSKA (reference sequence). The CDR3: CSAGGRAGQGNEQFF. CDR3 nucleotides: TGCAGTGCTGGGGGGCGAGCGGGACAGGGCAATGAGCAGTTCTTC.

This clonotype has more than one count but fewer than ten. J is TRBJ2-1 and V is TRBV3-1; 12 bases match TRBD2. CDR3 length: 20 amino acids. Trimming removed 0 bases from V and 4 bases from J; junction bases left unmatched: 13. Germline-derived CDR1 and CDR2 are LGHDT and YNNKEL (reference sequence). CDR3 in DNA: TGTGCCAGCAGCCAAGATCTTGGGCTAGCGGGAGGGCCGGGGTACAATGAGCAGTTCTTC. This codes for CASSQDLGLAGGPGYNEQFF.

In the case of this clonotype: Compared with germline, one end of the junction differs, possibly owing to a read error. This chain links TRBV7-6 with TRBJ2-1, with TRBD2 matching 9 bases. The germline V gene has CDR1 SGHVS and CDR2 FNYEAQ. The CDR3 runs 16 residues. DNA for the CDR3: TGTGCCGGCAGTCCCCCCGGCGGGAGGGGCTACAATGAGCAGTTCTTC. Translated, it gives CAGSPPGGRGYNEQFF.

The chain has TRBV4-1 and TRBJ1-5, with D perhaps matching TRBD1 (5 bases). The CDR3 extends over 14 amino acids. V dropped 0 bases and J dropped 7 bases, with 10 bases sitting between them. Germline V gives CDR1 MGHRA, CDR2 YSYEKL. The CDR3: CASSQDRDYQPQHF. In nucleotides, the CDR3 is TGCGCCAGCAGCCAAGACAGGGATTACCAGCCCCAGCATTTT.

The chain carries TRBV3-1 and TRBJ1-1; D is perhaps TRBD1 (6 bases). The V gene lost 4 bases and the J gene lost 5 bases, with 17 bases spanning the gap. The V gene's germline CDR1 is LGHDT and CDR2 YNNKEL (reference sequence). The CDR3 is 15 residues long. The chain's CDR3 is CASSPFLGGATEAFF. The DNA for the CDR3 is TGTGCCAGCAGCCCATTCCTGGGGGGGGCAACTGAAGCTTTCTTT.

V is TRBV19 and J is TRBJ1-1; D not certain. CDR1 is LNHDA, CDR2 SQIVND, per germline (reference sequence). The CDR3 has 12 residues. Trimming left V 3 bases short and J 1 base short, with 3 bases between. The CDR3 is CASSISNTEAFF. CDR3 nucleotides: TGTGCCAGTAGTATCTCGAACACTGAAGCTTTCTTT.

The chain has TRBV20-1 and TRBJ2-1; 8 nucleotides match TRBD2. The CDR3 contains 16 residues. The J segment lost 5 bases and the V segment lost 0 bases, leaving 9 bases of the junction unmatched. Germline-derived CDR1 and CDR2 are DFQATT and SNEGSKA (reference sequence). For the CDR3, the DNA is TGCAGTGCTAGAGACTATCCGGGACTAGAGGACAATGAGCAGTTCTTC. It encodes CSARDYPGLEDNEQFF.